This passage covers 2 T cell receptor beta chains from one sample sequenced in a study of blood T cell repertoires in COVID-19. Repertoires were generated with immunoSEQ multiplex PCR, while TCRdb's copy carries only in-frame clones and drops some. The table shows approximately 72,000 clones, with about 90% occurring only once. The sequencing input was peripheral blood. The origin of the receptors is a man aged 60 to 69 with acute or convalescent COVID-19.

This rearrangement joins TRBV6-5 to TRBJ1-4; 8 bases align to TRBD1. Germline CDR1 is MNHEY and CDR2 is SVGAGI. V trimming: 5 bases; J trimming: 7 bases; junction bases outside the gene matches: 6. CDR3 size: 14 residues. CDR3 DNA: TGTGCCAGCAGTCCGGACAGGGTGCGTGAAAAACTGTTTTTT. Translation: CASSPDRVREKLFF.

This chain uses TRBV19 with TRBJ1-5, with 9 bases aligning to TRBD1. V was clipped by 5 bases and J by 7 bases; unmatched bases: 6. Germline CDR1 reads LNHDA; CDR2 reads SQIVND (reference sequence). CDR3 size: 14 residues. CDR3 in amino acids: CASSAGQGTQPQHF. The CDR3 bases are TGTGCCAGTAGTGCAGGACAGGGGACGCAGCCCCAGCATTTT.